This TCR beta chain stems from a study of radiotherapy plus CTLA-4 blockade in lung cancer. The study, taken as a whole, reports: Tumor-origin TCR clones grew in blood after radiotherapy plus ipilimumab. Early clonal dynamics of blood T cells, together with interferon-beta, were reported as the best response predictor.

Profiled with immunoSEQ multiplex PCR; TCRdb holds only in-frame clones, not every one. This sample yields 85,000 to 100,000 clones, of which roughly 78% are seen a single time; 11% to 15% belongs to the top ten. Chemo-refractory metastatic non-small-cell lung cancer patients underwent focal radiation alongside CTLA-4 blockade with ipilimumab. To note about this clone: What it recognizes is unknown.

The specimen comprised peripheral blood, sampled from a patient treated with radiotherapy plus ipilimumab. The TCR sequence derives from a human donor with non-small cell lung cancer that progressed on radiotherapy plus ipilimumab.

DNA of the CDR3: TGTGCCAGCAGCTTGAAGGGGTGGAACTATGGCTACACCTTC. This codes for CASSLKGWNYGYTF. The genes are TRBV5-4 and TRBJ1-2; D is perhaps TRBD1 (5 bases). V was cut by 1 base and J by 2 bases, with 9 bases left in between. Per the germline V gene, CDR1 is SGHNT and CDR2 is YYREEE (reference sequence). The CDR3 length is 14 residues. Together with reference TRBV5-4 and TRBJ1-2, the CDR3 gives the full variable domain: ETGVTQSPTHLIKTRGQQVTLRCSSQSGHNTVSWYQQALGQGPQFIFQYYREEENGRGNFPPRFSGLQFPNYSSELNVNALELDDSALYLCASSLKGWNYGYTFGSGTRLTVV.